Each of the 14 T cell receptor beta chains below was sequenced from the same sample in a study of graft-versus-host responses after intestinal transplantation. Their antigens are not known. Method: immunoSEQ multiplex PCR; TCRdb's copy keeps in-frame clones and lacks some. The sample records tens of thousands of clones, about 87% being singletons. The sample in question was unstimulated CD4+ T cells sorted from spleen or lymph node cells, obtained before transplant. The receptors shown here come from a human donor who was the organ donor for an intestinal transplant.

The V gene is TRBV9, the J gene TRBJ1-2; 7 bases line up with TRBD1. Germline trimming cut 3 bases from V and 3 bases from J; bases unmatched to any gene: 2. CDR3 size: 13 residues. Per germline, CDR1 SGDLS and CDR2 YYNGEE. In DNA form, the CDR3 reads TGTGCCAGCAGCGCACAGGGGTACTATGGCTACACCTTC. It translates to CASSAQGYYGYTF.

About this clone: A junction boundary mismatches the germline segment, possibly from a read error. The V gene is TRBV5-6, the J gene TRBJ1-4, with 9 bases fitting TRBD1. Germline CDR1 reads SGHDT; CDR2 reads YYEEEE. The CDR3 runs 14 residues. The CDR3 here is CAGSPGTGWGKLFF. DNA of the CDR3: TGTGCCGGCAGCCCCGGGACAGGGTGGGGAAAACTGTTTTTT.

The V gene is TRBV2, the J gene TRBJ1-5, with 10 bases matching TRBD1. The germline CDR1 and CDR2 sequences are SNHLY and FYNNEI. The ends lost 6 bases at V and 6 bases at J; junction bases unmatched: 8. The CDR3 spans 15 residues. The CDR3: CASSEGQGRGQPQHF. The CDR3 coding sequence is TGTGCCAGCAGCGAGGGACAGGGGAGGGGTCAGCCCCAGCATTTT.

This clone has only one observation. This sequence joins TRBV7-2 and TRBJ1-4, with D possibly TRBD1 on 6 matching bases. The CDR3 has 19 amino acids. Germline V CDR1 and CDR2: SGHTA, FQGNSA. Trimming shortened V by 1 base and J by 2 bases, and 20 bases separated the two germline ends. The CDR3 region has the DNA TGTGCCAGCAGCTTAGGGGCGGTGGCAGGGAGGGGGACTAATGAAAAACTGTTTTTT. Translation gives CASSLGAVAGRGTNEKLFF.

This rearrangement joins TRBV2 to TRBJ2-3, with D unclear. This CDR3 is built from 14 residues. Trimming shortened V by 3 bases and J by 5 bases, and 12 bases separated the two germline ends. CDR1 and CDR2 from the germline V gene are SNHLY and FYNNEI. This CDR3 is CASSDSQYVDTQYF. CDR3 sequence (DNA): TGTGCCAGCAGTGACTCCCAGTATGTAGATACGCAGTATTTT.

The chain employs TRBV10-3 and TRBJ1-6; D uncertain. Trimming took 3 bases from V and 9 from J, leaving 3 bases between them. CDR3 size: 11 residues. The germline CDR1 and CDR2 sequences are ENHRY and SYGVKD. In DNA form, the CDR3 reads TGTGCCATCAGTGACGGTTCACCCCTCCACTTT. Translation: CAISDGSPLHF.

The chain links TRBV20-1 to TRBJ2-7; D ambiguous. V lost 1 base and J lost 2, with 3 bases in between. The CDR3 spans 11 residues. Looked up from germline, CDR1 is DFQATT and CDR2 is SNEGSKA (reference sequence). The CDR3: CSARGTYEQYF. Written as DNA, the CDR3 is TGCAGTGCTAGAGGTACCTACGAGCAGTACTTC.

The gene calls are TRBV27 and TRBJ2-3; D might be TRBD2 (7 bases). CDR3 length equals 15 residues. The ends were cut back, 6 bases at V and 6 bases at J, with 19 bases in the middle. Per germline, CDR1 MNHEY and CDR2 SMNVEV (reference sequence). The CDR3 sequence: CASSPYLAGADTQYF. In nucleotides, the CDR3 is TGTGCCAGCAGCCCGTACCTCGCGGGGGCTGATACGCAGTATTTT.

In this sample, this clone turned up once. J is TRBJ1-5 and V is TRBV7-9; 10 bases agree with TRBD1. CDR3 size: 16 residues. Germline V gives CDR1 SEHNR, CDR2 FQNEAQ (reference sequence). J was trimmed by 5 bases and V by 4 bases; bases with no gene match: 8. CDR3 region: CASSWGDRGADQPQHF. CDR3 DNA: TGTGCCAGCAGCTGGGGGGACAGGGGTGCGGATCAGCCCCAGCATTTT.

V and J are TRBV5-1 and TRBJ1-5, with 7 bases lining up with TRBD1. This CDR3 is built from 18 residues. J lost 0 bases, V lost 1 base, and 10 bases had no gene match. Looked up from germline, CDR1 is SGHRS and CDR2 is YFSETQ. The CDR3 DNA sequence: TGCGCCAGCAGCTTGTGGGACAGTCGTCCGTATAGCAATCAGCCCCAGCATTTT. Its protein is CASSLWDSRPYSNQPQHF.

V gene TRBV7-9 combines with J gene TRBJ1-2; D is undetermined. CDR3 size: 11 residues. Germline V gives CDR1 SEHNR, CDR2 FQNEAQ (reference sequence). V shed 7 bases and J shed 5 bases, with 8 bases lying between them. CDR3 region: CASTDGYGYTF. For the CDR3, the DNA is TGTGCCAGCACCGACGGGTATGGCTACACCTTC.

The rearrangement links TRBV5-1 to TRBJ1-2; D ambiguous. The germline V gene encodes CDR1 SGHRS and CDR2 YFSETQ. Trimming cost V 4 bases and J 8 bases, with 15 bases left between them. The length of the CDR3 is 13 residues. CDR3 nucleotide sequence: TGCGCCAGCAGCCCAGAATTGAGGCTGGGCTACACCTTC. Its protein is CASSPELRLGYTF.

The chain employs TRBV5-1 and TRBJ2-3; D uncertain. V lost 4 bases, J lost 0 bases, and 6 bases lay in between. CDR1 and CDR2 from the germline V gene are SGHRS and YFSETQ. The CDR3 consists of 13 residues. CDR3 bases: TGCGCCAGCAGCCTACAGAGCACAGATACGCAGTATTTT. As protein: CASSLQSTDTQYF.

The rearrangement uses TRBV2 and TRBJ1-1; TRBD1 matches at 8 bases. Per germline, CDR1 SNHLY and CDR2 FYNNEI. This CDR3 is built from 16 residues. After removal of 4 bases from V and 1 base from J, the junction contained 8 bases not matched to a gene. The CDR3, as DNA: TGTGCCAGCAGTGGGGGGCAGGGGGCTTGGAACACTGAAGCTTTCTTT. Translating gives CASSGGQGAWNTEAFF.